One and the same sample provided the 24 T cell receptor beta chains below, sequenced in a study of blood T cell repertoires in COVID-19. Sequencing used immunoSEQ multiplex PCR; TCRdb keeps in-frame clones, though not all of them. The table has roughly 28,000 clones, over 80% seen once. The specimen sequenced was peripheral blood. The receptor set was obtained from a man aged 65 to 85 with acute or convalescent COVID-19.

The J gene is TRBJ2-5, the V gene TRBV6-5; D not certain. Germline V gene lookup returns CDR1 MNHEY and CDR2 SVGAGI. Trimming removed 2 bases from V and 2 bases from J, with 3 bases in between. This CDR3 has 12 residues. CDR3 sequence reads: CASSYRQETQYF. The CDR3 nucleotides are TGTGCCAGCAGTTACCGGCAAGAGACCCAGTACTTC.

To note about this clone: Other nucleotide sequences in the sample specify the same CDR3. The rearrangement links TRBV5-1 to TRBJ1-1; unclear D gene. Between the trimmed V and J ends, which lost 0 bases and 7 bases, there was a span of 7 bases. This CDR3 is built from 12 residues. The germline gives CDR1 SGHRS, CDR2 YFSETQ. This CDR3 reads CASSLAGNEAFF. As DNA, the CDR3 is TGCGCCAGCAGCTTGGCAGGTAATGAAGCTTTCTTT.

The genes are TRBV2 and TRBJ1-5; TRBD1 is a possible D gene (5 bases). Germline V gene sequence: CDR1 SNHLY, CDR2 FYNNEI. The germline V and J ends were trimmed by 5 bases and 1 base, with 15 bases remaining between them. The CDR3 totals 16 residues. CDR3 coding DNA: TGTGCCAGCAGTCTTACCGGGACTGAGAGCAATCAGCCCCAGCATTTT. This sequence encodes CASSLTGTESNQPQHF.

The CDR3: CASSLVGGRNTIYF. The CDR3 DNA sequence: TGTGCCAGCAGCTTAGTCGGGGGGCGAAACACCATATATTTT. V gene TRBV7-9 combines with J gene TRBJ1-3, with D possibly being TRBD1 (6 bases). Trimming stripped 1 base from V and 5 bases from J, with 9 bases between. The CDR3 sequence is 14 residues long. In germline, CDR1 is SEHNR, CDR2 FQNEAQ (reference sequence).

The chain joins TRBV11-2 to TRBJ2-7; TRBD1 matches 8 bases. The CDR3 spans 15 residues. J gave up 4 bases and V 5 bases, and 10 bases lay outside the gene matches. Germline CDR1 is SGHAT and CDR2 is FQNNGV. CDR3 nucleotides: TGTGCCAGCAGCCCGATCCAGGGGGCGCTTTACGAGCAGTACTTC. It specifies CASSPIQGALYEQYF. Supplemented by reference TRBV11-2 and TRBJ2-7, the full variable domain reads EAGVAQSPRYKIIEKRQSVAFWCNPISGHATLYWYQQILGQGPKLLIQFQNNGVVDDSQLPKDRFSAERLKGVDSTLKIQPAKLEDSAVYLCASSPIQGALYEQYFGPGTRLTVT.

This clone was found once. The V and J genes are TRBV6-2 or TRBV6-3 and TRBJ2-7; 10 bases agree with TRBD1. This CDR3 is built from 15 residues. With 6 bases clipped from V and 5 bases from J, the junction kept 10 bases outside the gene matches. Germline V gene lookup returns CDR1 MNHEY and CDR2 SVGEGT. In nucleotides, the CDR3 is TGTGCCAGCAGCTCACCGGGACAGGGGTCCAACGAGCAGTACTTC. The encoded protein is CASSSPGQGSNEQYF.

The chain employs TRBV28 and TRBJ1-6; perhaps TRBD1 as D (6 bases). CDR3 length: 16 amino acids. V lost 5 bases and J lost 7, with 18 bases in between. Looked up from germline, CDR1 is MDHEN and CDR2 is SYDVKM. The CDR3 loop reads CASSAPRGAGNSPLHF. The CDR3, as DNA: TGTGCCAGCAGTGCTCCCAGGGGTGCCGGGAATTCACCCCTCCACTTT.

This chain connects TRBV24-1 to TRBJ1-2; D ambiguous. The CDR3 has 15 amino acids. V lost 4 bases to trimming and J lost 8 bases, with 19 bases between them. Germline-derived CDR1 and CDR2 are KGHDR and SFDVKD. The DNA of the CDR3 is TGTGCCACCAGTGACCCGCGGGCCTTTCCCTACGGCTACACCTTC. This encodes CATSDPRAFPYGYTF.

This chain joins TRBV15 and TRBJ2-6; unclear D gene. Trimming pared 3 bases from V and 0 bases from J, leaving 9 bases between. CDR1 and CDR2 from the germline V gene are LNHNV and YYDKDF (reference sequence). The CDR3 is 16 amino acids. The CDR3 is CATSSAVSSGANVLTF. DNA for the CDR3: TGTGCCACCAGCAGTGCTGTCAGCTCTGGGGCCAACGTCCTGACTTTC.

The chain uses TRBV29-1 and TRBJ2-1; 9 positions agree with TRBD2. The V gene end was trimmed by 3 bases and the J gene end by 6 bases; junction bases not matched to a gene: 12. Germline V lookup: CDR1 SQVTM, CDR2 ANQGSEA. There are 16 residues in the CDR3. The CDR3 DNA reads TGCAGCGTTGAGGTAAGAGGCGGGAGGGCCTTCAATGAGCAGTTCTTC. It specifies CSVEVRGGRAFNEQFF.

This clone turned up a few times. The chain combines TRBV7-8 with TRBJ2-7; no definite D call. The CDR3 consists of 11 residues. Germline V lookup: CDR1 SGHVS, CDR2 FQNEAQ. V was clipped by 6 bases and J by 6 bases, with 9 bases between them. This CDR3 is CASRLLGEQYF. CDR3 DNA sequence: TGTGCCAGCAGGCTTCTAGGCGAGCAGTACTTC.

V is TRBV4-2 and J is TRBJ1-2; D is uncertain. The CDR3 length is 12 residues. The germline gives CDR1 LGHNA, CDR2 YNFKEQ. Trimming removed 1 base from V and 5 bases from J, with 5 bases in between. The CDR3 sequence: CASSQGTYGYTF. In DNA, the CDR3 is TGTGCCAGCAGCCAAGGGACTTATGGCTACACCTTC.

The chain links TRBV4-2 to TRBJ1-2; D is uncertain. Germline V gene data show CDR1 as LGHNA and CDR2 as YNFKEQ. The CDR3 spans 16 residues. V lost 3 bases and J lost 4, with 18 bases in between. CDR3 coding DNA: TGTGCCAGCAGCCAGTCGCGGGCCCCGAGCGGCTATGGCTACACCTTC. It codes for CASSQSRAPSGYGYTF.

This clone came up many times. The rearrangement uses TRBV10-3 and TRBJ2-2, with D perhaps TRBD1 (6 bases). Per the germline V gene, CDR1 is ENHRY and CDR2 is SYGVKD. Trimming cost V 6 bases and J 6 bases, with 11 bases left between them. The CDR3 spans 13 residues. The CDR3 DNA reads TGTGCCATCAGGGACAGTTCCGCCGGGGAGCTGTTTTTT. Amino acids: CAIRDSSAGELFF.

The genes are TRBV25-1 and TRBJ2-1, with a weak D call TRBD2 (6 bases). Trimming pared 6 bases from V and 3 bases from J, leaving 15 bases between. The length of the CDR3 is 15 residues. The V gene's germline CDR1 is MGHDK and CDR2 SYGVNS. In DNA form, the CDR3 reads TGTGCCAGCAGCGACAATAGCGGAGACTACAATGAGCAGTTCTTC. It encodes CASSDNSGDYNEQFF.

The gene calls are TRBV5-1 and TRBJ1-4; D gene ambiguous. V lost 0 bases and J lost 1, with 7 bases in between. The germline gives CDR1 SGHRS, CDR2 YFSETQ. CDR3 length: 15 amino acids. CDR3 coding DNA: TGCGCCAGCAGCTTGGGTGTCGGAACTAATGAAAAACTGTTTTTT. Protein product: CASSLGVGTNEKLFF.

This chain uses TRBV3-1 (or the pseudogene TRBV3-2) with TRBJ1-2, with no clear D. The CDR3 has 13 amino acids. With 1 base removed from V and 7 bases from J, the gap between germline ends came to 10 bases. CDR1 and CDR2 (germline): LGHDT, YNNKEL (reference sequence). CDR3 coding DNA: TGTGCCAGCAGCCAAGGGGGAGGCGGTGGCTACACCTTC. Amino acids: CASSQGGGGGYTF.

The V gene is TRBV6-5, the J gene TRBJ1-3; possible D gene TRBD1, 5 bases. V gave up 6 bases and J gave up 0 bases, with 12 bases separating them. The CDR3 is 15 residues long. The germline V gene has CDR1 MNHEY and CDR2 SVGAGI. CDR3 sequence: CASRPGGSSGNTIYF. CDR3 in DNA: TGTGCCAGCAGGCCCGGGGGGAGCTCTGGAAACACCATATATTTT.

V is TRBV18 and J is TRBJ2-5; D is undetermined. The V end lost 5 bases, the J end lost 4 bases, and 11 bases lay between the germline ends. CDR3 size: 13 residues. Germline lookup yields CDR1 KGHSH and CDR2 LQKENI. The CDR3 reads CASSSDTIETQYF. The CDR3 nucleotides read TGTGCCAGCTCATCTGACACGATAGAGACCCAGTACTTC.

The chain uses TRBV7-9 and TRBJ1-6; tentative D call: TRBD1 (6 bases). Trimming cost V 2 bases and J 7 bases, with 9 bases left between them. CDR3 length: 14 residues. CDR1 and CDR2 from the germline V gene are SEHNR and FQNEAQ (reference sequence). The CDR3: CASSLWTANSPLHF. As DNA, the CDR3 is TGTGCCAGCAGCTTATGGACAGCAAATTCACCCCTCCACTTT.

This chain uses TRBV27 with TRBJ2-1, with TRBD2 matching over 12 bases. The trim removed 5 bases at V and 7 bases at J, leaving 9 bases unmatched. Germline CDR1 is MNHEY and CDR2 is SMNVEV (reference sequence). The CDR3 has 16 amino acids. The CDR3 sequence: CASSPLTSGSMNEQFF. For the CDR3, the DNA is TGTGCCAGCAGTCCGCTGACTAGCGGGAGTATGAATGAGCAGTTCTTC.

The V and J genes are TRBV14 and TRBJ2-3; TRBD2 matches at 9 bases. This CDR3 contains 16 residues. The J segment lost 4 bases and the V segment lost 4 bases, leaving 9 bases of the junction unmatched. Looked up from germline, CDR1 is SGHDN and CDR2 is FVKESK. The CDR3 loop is CASSRLGSGSSDTQYF. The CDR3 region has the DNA TGTGCCAGCAGCCGGCTGGGTAGCGGGAGCTCAGATACGCAGTATTTT.

Here the CDR3 reads CASSLKGTGGPGSTEAFF. In DNA, the CDR3 is TGTGCCAGCAGCTTAAAGGGAACAGGGGGACCGGGAAGCACTGAAGCTTTCTTT. This chain joins TRBV7-3 and TRBJ1-1, with 8 bases matching TRBD1. The V segment lost 1 base and the J segment 4 bases; nucleotides outside the gene matches: 14. The CDR3 sequence is 18 residues long. In germline, CDR1 is SGHTA, CDR2 FQGTGA.

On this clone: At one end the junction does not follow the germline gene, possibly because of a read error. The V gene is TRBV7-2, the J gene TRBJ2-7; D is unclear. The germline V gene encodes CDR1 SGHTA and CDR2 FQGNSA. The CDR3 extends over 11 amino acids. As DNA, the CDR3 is TGTGCCAGCAGCTTAGAAGCCAGGTTTAAGTTC. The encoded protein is CASSLEARFKF.